The clone carrying this T cell receptor (beta chain) was detected a few times. Its cognate antigen is unknown. The CDR3 has 13 residues. Per the germline V gene, CDR1 is MNHEY and CDR2 is SVGAGI. V lost 6 bases, J lost 1 base, and 10 bases lay in between. The data derive from a study of T cell repertoires in cytomegalovirus infection. Whole-study context: Selected CMV epitopes included recently identified HLA-C-restricted ones as well as well-studied HLA-B-restricted ones. Matching HLA type, along with CMV infection, was indicated by public TCR beta signatures.

MiXCR, applied by TCRdb to the reads, yields one record per CDR3 protein. The sample comprises about a million distinct CDR3 sequences, 30% to 40% of which are singletons, and around an eighth rests with the top ten. Overall study results and limits: Public TCR beta family frequency separated CMV-and-HLA carriers, including in an independent cohort. It was HLA-C-restricted CMV-specific TCR beta clonotypes that dominated the response ex vivo.

The clonotype comes from a human donor in good health (CMV status not recorded). Some clones in this sample may be carry-over from other donors' samples. The sample here was cultured CD8+ T cells from PBMCs, taken from culture after CMV antigen stimulation. The chain links TRBV6-5 to TRBJ2-7; no firm D call. The CDR3 reads CASSPLLSYEQYF. The CDR3 DNA reads TGTGCCAGCAGCCCTCTTTTATCCTACGAGCAGTACTTC.